A single TCR beta chain is shown here with its context. Antigen: not known. The data were taken from a study of shared clonotypes between healthy human individuals. Source study methods: Junction-only sequences without quality scores were provided by ImmunoSEQ, so filtering was different. Produced via immunoSEQ multiplex PCR; TCRdb's table is partial and in-frame only. D and trimming come from the DNA, and the V and J calls and clone size come from that table. The profile covers 650,000 to 800,000 clones, with just under 75% appearing a single time and roughly 1.8% taken by the ten largest. Study-level findings and limits: Relative to clonotypes present in all four donors, those not shared had lower generation probabilities. A generally larger estimated richness was seen in naive subsets than in memory subsets.

The germline gives CDR1 SGHVS, CDR2 FNYEAQ. There are 16 residues in the CDR3. V was pared by 2 bases and J by 4 bases, with 9 bases of the junction left unmatched. The chain employs TRBV7-6 and TRBJ2-5; TRBD2 aligns across 8 bases. This receptor was identified in a woman aged 25-40 years in good health. The sequencing sample was made of memory CD4+ T cells sorted from blood. The subset here: CD45RA-negative fraction. This chain's CDR3 is CASSLSTALAGETQYF. CDR3 sequence (DNA): TGTGCCAGCAGCTTATCGACAGCCCTAGCGGGAGAGACCCAGTACTTC.